This T cell receptor (beta chain) was sequenced for a study of shared T cell receptors in the human thymus. The CDR3 spans 14 residues. The V gene end was trimmed by 4 bases and the J gene end by 0 bases; junction bases not matched to a gene: 4. CDR1 is SQVTM and CDR2 is ANQGSEA in the germline V gene. Some clones are missing from TCRdb's copy, which holds only in-frame ones; the method was immunoSEQ multiplex PCR. The table has under 850,000 clones, around 89% seen once; the top ten hold about 0.01%. These data were also filed under a second study, of human thymus T cells. That investigation notes: The donor group consisted of healthy Finnish infants who were having corrective surgery for congenital heart defects. Thymic tissue was derived from resections collected during corrective heart surgery. Both thymic and peripheral blood repertoires showed apparently biased V and J usage. Unrelated people showed highly overlapping thymic repertoires, related research reported.

The clonotype comes from a boy less than two years old with a congenital heart defect. This sequence joins TRBV29-1 and TRBJ2-7, with 9 positions matching TRBD2. Sequenced material: thymocytes. CDR3 bases: TGCAGCGTTGGGACTAGCGCGAGCTCCTACGAGCAGTACTTC. Its translation: CSVGTSASSYEQYF.